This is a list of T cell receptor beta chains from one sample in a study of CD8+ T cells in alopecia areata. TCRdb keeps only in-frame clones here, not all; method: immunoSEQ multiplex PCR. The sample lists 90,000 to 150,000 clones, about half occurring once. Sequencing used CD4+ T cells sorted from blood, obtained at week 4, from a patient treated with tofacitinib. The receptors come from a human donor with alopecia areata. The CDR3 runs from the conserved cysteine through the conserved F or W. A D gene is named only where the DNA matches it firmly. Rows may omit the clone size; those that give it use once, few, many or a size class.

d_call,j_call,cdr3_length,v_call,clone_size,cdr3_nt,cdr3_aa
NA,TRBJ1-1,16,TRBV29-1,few,TGCAGCGTTGATTCCCCAATCAAGAGGCGGGACACTGAAGCTTTCTTT,CSVDSPIKRRDTEAFF
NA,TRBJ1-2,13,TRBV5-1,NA,TGCGCCAGCAGCCTAGCGGGGAGGTCTGGCTACACCTTC,CASSLAGRSGYTF
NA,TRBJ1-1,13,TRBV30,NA,TGTGCCTGGAGCCTACAGGGTCCGGGCCCAGCTTTCTTT,CAWSLQGPGPAFF
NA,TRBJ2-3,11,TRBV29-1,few,TGCAGCGCCAGAGGTGTGGATACGCAGTATTTT,CSARGVDTQYF
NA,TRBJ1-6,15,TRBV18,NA,TGTGCCAGCTCACCACCAAGGACGGAGAATTCACCCCTCCACTTT,CASSPPRTENSPLHF
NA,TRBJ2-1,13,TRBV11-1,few,TGTGCCAGCAGCTCACAACAGGGCAATGAGCAGTTCTTC,CASSSQQGNEQFF
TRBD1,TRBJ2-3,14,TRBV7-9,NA,TGTGCCAGCGCTAAGGACAGGGACACAGATACGCAGTATTTT,CASAKDRDTDTQYF
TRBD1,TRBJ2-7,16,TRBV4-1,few,TGCGCCAGCAGCGAAACCCACAGGGGGCCCTATTACGAGCAGTACTTC,CASSETHRGPYYEQYF
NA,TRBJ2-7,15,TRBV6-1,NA,TGTGCCAGCAGGCCCCGTACTAGCCTGATGAACGAGCAGTACTTC,CASRPRTSLMNEQYF
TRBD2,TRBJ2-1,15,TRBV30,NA,TGTGCCTGGAAAGGGCAAGGTAGCGGGAACAATGAGCAGTTCTTC,CAWKGQGSGNNEQFF
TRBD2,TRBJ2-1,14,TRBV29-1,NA,TGCAGCGTGCAGGCTAGCGGGGCCTACAATGAGCAGTTCTTC,CSVQASGAYNEQFF
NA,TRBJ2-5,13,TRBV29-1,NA,TGCAGCGCTGCGGGACGCAACCAAGAGACCCAGTACTTC,CSAAGRNQETQYF
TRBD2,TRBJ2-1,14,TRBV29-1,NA,TGCAGCGTTTTTAGCGGGAGCTCCTACAATGAGCAGTTCTTC,CSVFSGSSYNEQFF
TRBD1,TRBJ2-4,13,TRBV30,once,TGTGCCTGGACTCGACAGGGAAGGGACATTCAGTACTTC,CAWTRQGRDIQYF
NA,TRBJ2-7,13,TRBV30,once,TGTGCCTGGAGTTGGCGCCGGCTCTACGAGCAGTACTTC,CAWSWRRLYEQYF
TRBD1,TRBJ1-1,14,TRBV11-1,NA,TGTGCCAGCAGCTTAGGCGCAGGGACAGGTGAAGCTTTCTTT,CASSLGAGTGEAFF
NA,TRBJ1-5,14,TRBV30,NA,TGTGCCTGGAGTGTACGTGGAGGCAATCAGCCCCAGCATTTT,CAWSVRGGNQPQHF
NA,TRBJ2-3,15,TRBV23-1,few,TGCGCCAGCAGTCAATATGAGGGGAGCACAGATACGCAGTATTTT,CASSQYEGSTDTQYF
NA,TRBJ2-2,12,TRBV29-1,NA,TGCAGCGTGATCCGGGGGCCCGGGGAGCTGTTTTTT,CSVIRGPGELFF
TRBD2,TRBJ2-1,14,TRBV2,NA,TGTGCCAGCACAACTAGCGGGACATACAATGAGCAGTTCTTC,CASTTSGTYNEQFF
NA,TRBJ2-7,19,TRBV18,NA,TGTGCCAGCTCACCACAGGTTCCGAGGGGGAGGGACCCTCGCGACGAGCAGTACTTC,CASSPQVPRGRDPRDEQYF
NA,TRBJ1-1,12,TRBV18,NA,TGTGCCAGCTCACCAGCAGACGTTGAAGCTTTCTTT,CASSPADVEAFF
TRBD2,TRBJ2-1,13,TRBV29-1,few,TGCAGCGTGCGTACGGGACTAGTTATTGAGCAGTTCTTC,CSVRTGLVIEQFF
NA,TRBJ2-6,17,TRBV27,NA,TGTGCCAGCAGTTTCAGGGCTGAACACTCTGGGGCCAACGTCCTGACTTTC,CASSFRAEHSGANVLTF
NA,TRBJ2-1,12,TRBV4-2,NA,TGTGCCAGCAGCCAAGGTCATCGGGAGCAGTTCTTC,CASSQGHREQFF
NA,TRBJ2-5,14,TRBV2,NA,TGTGCCAGCAGTGAAACAAGATCTCAAGAGACCCAGTACTTC,CASSETRSQETQYF
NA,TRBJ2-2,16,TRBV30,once,TGTGCCTGGAGTGTACGTGTGGCAGGAAGGGCCGGGGAGCTGTTTTTT,CAWSVRVAGRAGELFF
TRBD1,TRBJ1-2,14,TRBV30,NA,TGTGCCTTCACTATAGGACAGGGAATCTATGGCTACACCTTC,CAFTIGQGIYGYTF
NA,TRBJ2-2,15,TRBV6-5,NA,TGTGCCACCTCTCGTGCAGGGGAGAACACCGGGGAGCTGTTTTTT,CATSRAGENTGELFF
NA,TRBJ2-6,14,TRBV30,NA,TGTGCCTGGAAGCAGGGCTCTGGGGCCAACGTCCTGACTTTC,CAWKQGSGANVLTF
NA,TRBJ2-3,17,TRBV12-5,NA,TGTGCTAGTGCTAACAACCCCCGCGGTGAGGGGATGGATACGCAGTATTTT,CASANNPRGEGMDTQYF
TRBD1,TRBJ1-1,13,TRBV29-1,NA,TGCAGCGTCCGGGACAGATTGAACACTGAAGCTTTCTTT,CSVRDRLNTEAFF
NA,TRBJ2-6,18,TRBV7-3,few,TGTGCCAGCAGCTTACAAGGCACCCCCGGTTCTGGGGCCAACGTCCTGACTTTC,CASSLQGTPGSGANVLTF
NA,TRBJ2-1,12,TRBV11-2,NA,TGTGCCAGCAGCTTTATCGGAAATGAGCAGTTCTTC,CASSFIGNEQFF
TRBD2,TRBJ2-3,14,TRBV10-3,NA,TGTGCCATCGGGCGGGAGAGTAGCACAGATACGCAGTATTTT,CAIGRESSTDTQYF
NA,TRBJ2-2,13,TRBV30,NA,TGTGCCTGGAGTGCCCAGGGTATCGGGGAGCTGTTTTTT,CAWSAQGIGELFF
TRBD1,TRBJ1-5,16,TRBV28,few,TGTGCCAGCATCCCCTGGACAGGGGGCGGCAATCAGCCCCAGCATTTT,CASIPWTGGGNQPQHF
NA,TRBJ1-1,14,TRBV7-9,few,TGTGCCAGCAGCTTTGGGCAGACTCAACTTGAAGCTTTCTTT,CASSFGQTQLEAFF
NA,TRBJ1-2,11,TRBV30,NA,TGTGCCTGGAGTGGAGGTTATGGCTACACCTTC,CAWSGGYGYTF
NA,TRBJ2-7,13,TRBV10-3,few,TGTGCCGGCAAGGCGTCCGAGGACTACGAGCAGTACTTC,CAGKASEDYEQYF
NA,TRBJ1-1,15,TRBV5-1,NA,TGCGCCAGCAGCTCCGGACAAGGAGGCAGGACTGAAGCTTTCTTT,CASSSGQGGRTEAFF
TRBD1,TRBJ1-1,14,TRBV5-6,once,TGTGCCAGCAGCAAAGGACAGGGGGCGAGGGGGGCTTTCTTT,CASSKGQGARGAFF